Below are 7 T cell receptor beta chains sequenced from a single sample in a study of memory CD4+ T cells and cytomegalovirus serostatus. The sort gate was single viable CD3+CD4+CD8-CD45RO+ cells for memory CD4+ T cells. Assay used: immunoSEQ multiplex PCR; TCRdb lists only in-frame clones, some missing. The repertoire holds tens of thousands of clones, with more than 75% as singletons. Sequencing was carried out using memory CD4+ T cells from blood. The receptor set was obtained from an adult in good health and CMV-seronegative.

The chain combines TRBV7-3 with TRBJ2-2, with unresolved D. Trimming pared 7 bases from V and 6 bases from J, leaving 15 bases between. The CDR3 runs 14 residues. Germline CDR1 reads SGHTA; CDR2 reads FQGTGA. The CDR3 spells CASTSLPVPGELFF. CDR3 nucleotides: TGTGCCAGCACCAGCTTACCGGTCCCCGGGGAGCTGTTTTTT. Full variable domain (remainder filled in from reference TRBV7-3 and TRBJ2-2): GAGVSQTPSNKVTEKGKYVELRCDPISGHTALYWYRQSLGQGPEFLIYFQGTGAADDSGLPNDRFFAVRPEGSVSTLKIQRTERGDSAVYLCASTSLPVPGELFFGEGSRLTVL.

CDR3 sequence reads: CASSLGQEAHQPQHF. CDR3 nucleotide sequence: TGTGCCAGCAGCTTAGGGCAGGAGGCACATCAGCCCCAGCATTTT. The chain recombines TRBV7-2 with TRBJ1-5, with D hard to call. The V gene lost 1 base and the J gene lost 5 bases, with 12 bases spanning the gap. Germline V gives CDR1 SGHTA, CDR2 FQGNSA. The CDR3 runs 15 residues.

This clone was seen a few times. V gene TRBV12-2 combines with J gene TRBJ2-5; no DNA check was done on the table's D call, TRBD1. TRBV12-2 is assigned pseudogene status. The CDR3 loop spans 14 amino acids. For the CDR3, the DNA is TGTGCAAGTCGCTTTGCAGGGGTGAGGGAGACCCAGTACTTC. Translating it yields CASRFAGVRETQYF.

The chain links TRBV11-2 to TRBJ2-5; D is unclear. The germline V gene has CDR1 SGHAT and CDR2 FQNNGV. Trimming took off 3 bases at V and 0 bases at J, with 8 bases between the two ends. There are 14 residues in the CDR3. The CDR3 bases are TGTGCCAGCAGCTTTTGGACGTACCAAGAGACCCAGTACTTC. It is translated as CASSFWTYQETQYF.

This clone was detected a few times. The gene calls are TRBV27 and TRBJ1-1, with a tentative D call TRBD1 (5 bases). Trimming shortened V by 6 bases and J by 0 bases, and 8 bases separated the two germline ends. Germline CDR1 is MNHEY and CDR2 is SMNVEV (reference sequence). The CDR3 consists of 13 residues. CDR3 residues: CASRGRMNTEAFF. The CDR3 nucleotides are TGTGCCAGCAGGGGACGGATGAACACTGAAGCTTTCTTT.

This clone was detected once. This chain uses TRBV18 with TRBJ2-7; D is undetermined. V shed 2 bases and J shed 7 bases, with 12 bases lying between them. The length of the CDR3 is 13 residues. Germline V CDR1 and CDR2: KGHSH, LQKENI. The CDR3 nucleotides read TGTGCCAGCTCACCAGACCAGATACGGGAGCAGTACTTC. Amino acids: CASSPDQIREQYF.

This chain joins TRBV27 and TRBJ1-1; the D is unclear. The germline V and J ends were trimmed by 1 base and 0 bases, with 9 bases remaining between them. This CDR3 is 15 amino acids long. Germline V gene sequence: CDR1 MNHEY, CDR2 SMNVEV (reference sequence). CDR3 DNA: TGTGCCAGCAGTTTATATGAGGCGGTGAACACTGAAGCTTTCTTT. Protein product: CASSLYEAVNTEAFF.